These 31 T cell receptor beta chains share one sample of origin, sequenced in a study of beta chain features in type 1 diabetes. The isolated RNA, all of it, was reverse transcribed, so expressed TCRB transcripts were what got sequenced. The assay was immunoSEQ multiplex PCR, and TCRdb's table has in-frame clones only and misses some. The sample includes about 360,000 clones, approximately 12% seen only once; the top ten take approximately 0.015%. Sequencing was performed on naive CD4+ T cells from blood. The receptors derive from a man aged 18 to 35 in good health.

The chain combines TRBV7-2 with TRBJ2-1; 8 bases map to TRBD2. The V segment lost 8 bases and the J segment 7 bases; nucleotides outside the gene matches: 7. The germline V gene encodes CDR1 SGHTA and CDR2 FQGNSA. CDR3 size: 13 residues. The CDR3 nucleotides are TGTGCCAGCGGTCTAGCGGGTGGGAATGAGCAGTTCTTC. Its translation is CASGLAGGNEQFF.

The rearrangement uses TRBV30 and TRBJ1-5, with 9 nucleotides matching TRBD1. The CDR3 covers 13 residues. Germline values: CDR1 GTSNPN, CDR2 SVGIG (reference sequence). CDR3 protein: CAYRTGGHQPQHF. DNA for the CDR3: TGTGCGTACCGTACAGGGGGCCATCAGCCCCAGCATTTT.

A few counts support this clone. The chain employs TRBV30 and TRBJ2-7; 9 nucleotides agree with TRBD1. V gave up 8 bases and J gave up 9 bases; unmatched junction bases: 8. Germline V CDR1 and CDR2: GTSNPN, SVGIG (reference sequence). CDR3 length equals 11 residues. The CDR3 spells CARDRVGGQYF. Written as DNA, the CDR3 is TGTGCCCGGGACAGGGTTGGAGGGCAGTACTTC.

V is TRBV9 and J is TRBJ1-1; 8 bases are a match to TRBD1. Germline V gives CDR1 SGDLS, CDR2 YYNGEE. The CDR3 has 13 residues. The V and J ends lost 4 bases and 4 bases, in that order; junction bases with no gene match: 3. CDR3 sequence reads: CASSLQGGTEAFF. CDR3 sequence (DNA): TGTGCCAGCAGCCTACAGGGGGGCACTGAAGCTTTCTTT.

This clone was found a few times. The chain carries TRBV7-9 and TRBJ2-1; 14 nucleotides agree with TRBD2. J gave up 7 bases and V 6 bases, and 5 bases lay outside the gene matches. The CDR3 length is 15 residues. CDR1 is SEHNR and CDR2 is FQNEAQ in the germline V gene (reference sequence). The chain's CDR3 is CASRGLAGEYNEQFF. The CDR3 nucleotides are TGTGCCAGCAGGGGACTAGCGGGAGAGTATAATGAGCAGTTCTTC. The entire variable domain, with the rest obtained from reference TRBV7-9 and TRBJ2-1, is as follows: DTGVSQNPRHKITKRGQNVTFRCDPISEHNRLYWYRQTLGQGPEFLTYFQNEAQLEKSRLLSDRFSAERPKGSFSTLEIQRTEQGDSAMYLCASRGLAGEYNEQFFGPGTRLTVL.

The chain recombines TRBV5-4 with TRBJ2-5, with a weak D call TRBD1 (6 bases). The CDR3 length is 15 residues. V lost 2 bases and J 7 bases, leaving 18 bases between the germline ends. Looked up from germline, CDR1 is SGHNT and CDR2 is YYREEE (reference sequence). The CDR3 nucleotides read TGTGCCAGCAGCTTTAACGGACAGACCTCGGTGACCCAGTACTTC. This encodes CASSFNGQTSVTQYF.

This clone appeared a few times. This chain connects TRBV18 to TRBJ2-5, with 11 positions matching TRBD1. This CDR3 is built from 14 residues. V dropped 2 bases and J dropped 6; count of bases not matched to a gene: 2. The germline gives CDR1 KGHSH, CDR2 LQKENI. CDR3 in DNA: TGTGCCAGCTCACCAGGACAGGGGGCAAAGACCCAGTACTTC. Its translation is CASSPGQGAKTQYF.

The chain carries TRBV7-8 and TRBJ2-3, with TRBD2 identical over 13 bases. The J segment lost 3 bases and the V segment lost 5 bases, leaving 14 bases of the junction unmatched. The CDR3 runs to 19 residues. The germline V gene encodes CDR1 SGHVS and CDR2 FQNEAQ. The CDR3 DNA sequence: TGTGCCAGCAGCCAATTCGGACTAGCGGGGGCTAGTGGGACAGATACGCAGTATTTT. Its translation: CASSQFGLAGASGTDTQYF.

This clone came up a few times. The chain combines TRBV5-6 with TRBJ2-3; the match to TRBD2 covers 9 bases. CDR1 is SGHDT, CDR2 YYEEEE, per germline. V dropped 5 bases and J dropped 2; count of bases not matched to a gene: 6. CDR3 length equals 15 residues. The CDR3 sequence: CASRGSGGFTDTQYF. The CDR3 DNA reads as TGTGCCAGCAGGGGCAGCGGGGGGTTCACAGATACGCAGTATTTT.

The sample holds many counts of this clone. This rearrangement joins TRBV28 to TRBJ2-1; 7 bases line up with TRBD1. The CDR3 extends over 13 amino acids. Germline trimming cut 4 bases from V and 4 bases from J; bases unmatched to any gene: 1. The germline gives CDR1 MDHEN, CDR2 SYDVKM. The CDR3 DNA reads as TGTGCCAGCAGTTGGGACAGATACAATGAGCAGTTCTTC. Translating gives CASSWDRYNEQFF.

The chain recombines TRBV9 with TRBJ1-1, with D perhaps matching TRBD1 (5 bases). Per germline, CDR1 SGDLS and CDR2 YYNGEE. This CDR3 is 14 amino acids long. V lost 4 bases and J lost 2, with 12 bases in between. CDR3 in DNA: TGTGCCAGCAGCACAACCGGGGGAAACACTGAAGCTTTCTTT. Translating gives CASSTTGGNTEAFF.

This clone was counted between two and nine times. Written as DNA, the CDR3 is TGTGCCACCAGCAGAGGGGGCCCGGTCTGGGAGCAGTATTTT. Its translation: CATSRGGPVWEQYF. The chain employs TRBV15 and TRBJ2-3, with a tentative D call TRBD1 (5 bases). Between the trimmed V and J ends, which lost 1 base and 11 bases, there was a span of 16 bases. This CDR3 has 14 residues. The germline CDR1 and CDR2 sequences are LNHNV and YYDKDF (reference sequence). The complete variable domain, with remaining parts taken from reference TRBV15 and TRBJ2-3, reads DAMVIQNPRYQVTQFGKPVTLSCSQTLNHNVMYWYQQKSSQAPKLLFHYYDKDFNNEADTPDNFQSRRPNTSFCFLDIRSPGLGDTAMYLCATSRGGPVWEQYFGPGTRLTVL.

The CDR3 here is CASSSGQGNYGYTF. The CDR3 DNA reads TGTGCCAGCAGTTCTGGACAGGGTAACTATGGCTACACCTTC. This chain links TRBV28 with TRBJ1-2, with 8 bases fitting TRBD1. The CDR3 contains 14 residues. Germline V lookup: CDR1 MDHEN, CDR2 SYDVKM. The V and J ends lost 4 bases and 1 base, in that order; junction bases with no gene match: 2.

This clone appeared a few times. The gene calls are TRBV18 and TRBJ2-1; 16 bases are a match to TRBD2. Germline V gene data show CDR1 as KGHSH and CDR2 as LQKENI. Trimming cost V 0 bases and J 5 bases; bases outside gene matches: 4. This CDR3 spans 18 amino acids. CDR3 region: CASSPPGLAGGIHNEQFF. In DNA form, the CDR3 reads TGTGCCAGCTCACCACCGGGACTAGCGGGAGGGATCCACAATGAGCAGTTCTTC. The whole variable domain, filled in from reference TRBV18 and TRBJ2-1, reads NAGVMQNPRHLVRRRGQEARLRCSPMKGHSHVYWYRQLPEEGLKFMVYLQKENIIDESGMPKERFSAEFPKEGPSILRIQQVVRGDSAAYFCASSPPGLAGGIHNEQFFGPGTRLTVL.

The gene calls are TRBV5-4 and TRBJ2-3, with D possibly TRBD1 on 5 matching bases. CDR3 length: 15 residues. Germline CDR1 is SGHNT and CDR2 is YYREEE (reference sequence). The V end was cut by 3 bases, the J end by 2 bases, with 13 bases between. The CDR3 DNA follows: TGTGCCAGCAGCTCCCGACAGATACCCACAGATACGCAGTATTTT. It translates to CASSSRQIPTDTQYF.

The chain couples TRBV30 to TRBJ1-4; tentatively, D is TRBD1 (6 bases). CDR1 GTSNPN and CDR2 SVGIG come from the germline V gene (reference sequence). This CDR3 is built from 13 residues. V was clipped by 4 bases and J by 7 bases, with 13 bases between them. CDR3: CAWKGRGSEKLFF. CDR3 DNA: TGTGCCTGGAAGGGCAGGGGTAGTGAAAAACTGTTTTTT.

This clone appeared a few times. The CDR3 DNA is TGTGCCAGCAGCCCAAGGCCACAGGGCACTGAAGCTTTCTTT. The encoded protein is CASSPRPQGTEAFF. The V call is TRBV7-2, the J call TRBJ1-1, with D possibly being TRBD1 (6 bases). V shed 5 bases and J shed 4 bases, with 14 bases lying between them. Per germline, CDR1 SGHTA and CDR2 FQGNSA. The CDR3 extends over 14 amino acids.

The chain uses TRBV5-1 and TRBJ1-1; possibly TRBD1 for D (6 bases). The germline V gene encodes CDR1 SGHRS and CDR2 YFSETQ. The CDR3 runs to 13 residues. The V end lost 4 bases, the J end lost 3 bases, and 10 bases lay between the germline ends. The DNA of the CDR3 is TGCGCCAGCAGCACAAACAGGGACACTGAAGCTTTCTTT. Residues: CASSTNRDTEAFF.

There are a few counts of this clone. The CDR3 nucleotides are TGTGCCAGCAGCATAGCGAAGGGGACCCAGTACTTC. Translating gives CASSIAKGTQYF. V and J are TRBV28 and TRBJ2-5; possibly TRBD2 for D (5 bases). Between the trimmed V and J ends, which lost 6 bases and 7 bases, there was a span of 12 bases. The CDR3 has 12 residues. Germline CDR1 reads MDHEN; CDR2 reads SYDVKM.

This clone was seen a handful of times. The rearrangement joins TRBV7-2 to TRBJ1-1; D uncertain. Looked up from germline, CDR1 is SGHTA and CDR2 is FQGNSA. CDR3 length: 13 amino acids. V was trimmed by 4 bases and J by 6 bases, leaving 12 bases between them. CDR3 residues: CASSYADTAEAFF. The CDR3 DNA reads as TGTGCCAGCAGCTACGCGGATACCGCTGAAGCTTTCTTT.

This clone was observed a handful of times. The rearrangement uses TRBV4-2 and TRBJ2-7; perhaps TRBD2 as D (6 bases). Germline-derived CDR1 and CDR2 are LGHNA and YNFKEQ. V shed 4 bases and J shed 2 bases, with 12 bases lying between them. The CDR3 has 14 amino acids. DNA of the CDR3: TGTGCCAGCAGCCTACCGGGGGAAACCTACGAGCAGTACTTC. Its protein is CASSLPGETYEQYF.

The CDR3 spells CASSLAQGRTEAFF. The CDR3 DNA reads as TGTGCCAGCAGCTTAGCGCAGGGGCGGACTGAAGCTTTCTTT. The chain has TRBV7-6 and TRBJ1-1; D perhaps matches TRBD1 (6 bases). V was pared by 0 bases and J by 5 bases, with 10 bases between. Germline loops: CDR1 SGHVS, CDR2 FNYEAQ. This CDR3 has 14 amino acids.

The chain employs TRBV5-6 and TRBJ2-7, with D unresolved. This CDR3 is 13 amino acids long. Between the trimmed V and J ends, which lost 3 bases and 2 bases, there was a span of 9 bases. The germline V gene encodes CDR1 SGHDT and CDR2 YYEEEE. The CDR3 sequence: CASSSIPAYEQYF. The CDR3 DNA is TGTGCCAGCAGCTCCATACCGGCCTACGAGCAGTACTTC.

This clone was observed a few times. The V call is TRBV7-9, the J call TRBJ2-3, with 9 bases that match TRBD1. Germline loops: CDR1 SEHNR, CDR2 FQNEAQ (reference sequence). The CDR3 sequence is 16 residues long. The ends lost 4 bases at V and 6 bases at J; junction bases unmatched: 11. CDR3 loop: CASSWAGTGKRDTQYF. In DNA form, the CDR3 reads TGTGCCAGCAGCTGGGCCGGGACAGGGAAGAGGGATACGCAGTATTTT.

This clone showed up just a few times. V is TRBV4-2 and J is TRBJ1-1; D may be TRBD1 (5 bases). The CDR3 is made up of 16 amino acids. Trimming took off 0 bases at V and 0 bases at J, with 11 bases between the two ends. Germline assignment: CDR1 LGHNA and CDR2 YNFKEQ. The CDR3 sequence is CASSQDHRSMNTEAFF. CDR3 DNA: TGTGCCAGCAGCCAAGATCACAGGAGTATGAACACTGAAGCTTTCTTT.

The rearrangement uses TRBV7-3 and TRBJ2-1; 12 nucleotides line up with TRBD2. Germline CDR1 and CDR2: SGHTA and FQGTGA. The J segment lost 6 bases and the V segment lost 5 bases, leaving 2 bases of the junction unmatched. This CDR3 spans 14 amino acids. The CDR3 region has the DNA TGTGCCAGCAGCCGACTAGCGGGAGCCAATGAGCAGTTCTTC. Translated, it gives CASSRLAGANEQFF.

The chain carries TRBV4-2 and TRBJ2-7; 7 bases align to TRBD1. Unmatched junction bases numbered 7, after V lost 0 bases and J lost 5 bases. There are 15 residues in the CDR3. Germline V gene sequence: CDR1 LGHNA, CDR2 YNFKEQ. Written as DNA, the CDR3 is TGTGCCAGCAGCCAAGAGGCCAGGGGGATCGACGAGCAGTACTTC. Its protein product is CASSQEARGIDEQYF.

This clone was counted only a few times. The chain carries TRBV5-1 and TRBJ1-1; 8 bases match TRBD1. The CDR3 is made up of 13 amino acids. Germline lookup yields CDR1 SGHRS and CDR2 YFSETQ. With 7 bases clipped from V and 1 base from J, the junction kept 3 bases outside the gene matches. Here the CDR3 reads CASRDRRNTEAFF. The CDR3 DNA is TGCGCCAGCCGGGACAGGAGGAACACTGAAGCTTTCTTT. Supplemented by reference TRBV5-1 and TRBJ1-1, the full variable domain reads KAGVTQTPRYLIKTRGQQVTLSCSPISGHRSVSWYQQTPGQGLQFLFEYFSETQRNKGNFPGRFSGRQFSNSRSEMNVSTLELGDSALYLCASRDRRNTEAFFGQGTRLTVV.

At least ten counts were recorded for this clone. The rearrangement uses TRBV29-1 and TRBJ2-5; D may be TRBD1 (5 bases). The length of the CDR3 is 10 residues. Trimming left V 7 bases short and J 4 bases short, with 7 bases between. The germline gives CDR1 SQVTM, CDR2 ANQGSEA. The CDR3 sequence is CSARGETQYF. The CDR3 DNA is TGCAGCGCAAGGGGAGAGACCCAGTACTTC.

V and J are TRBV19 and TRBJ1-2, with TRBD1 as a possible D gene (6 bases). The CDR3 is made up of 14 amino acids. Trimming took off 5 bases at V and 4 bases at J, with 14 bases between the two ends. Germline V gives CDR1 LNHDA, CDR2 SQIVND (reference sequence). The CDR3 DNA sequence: TGTGCCAGTAGTTCCAGACAGGAATCCTATGGCTACACCTTC. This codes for CASSSRQESYGYTF. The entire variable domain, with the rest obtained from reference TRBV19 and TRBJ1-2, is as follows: DGGITQSPKYLFRKEGQNVTLSCEQNLNHDAMYWYRQDPGQGLRLIYYSQIVNDFQKGDIAEGYSVSREKKESFPLTVTSAQKNPTAFYLCASSSRQESYGYTFGSGTRLTVV.

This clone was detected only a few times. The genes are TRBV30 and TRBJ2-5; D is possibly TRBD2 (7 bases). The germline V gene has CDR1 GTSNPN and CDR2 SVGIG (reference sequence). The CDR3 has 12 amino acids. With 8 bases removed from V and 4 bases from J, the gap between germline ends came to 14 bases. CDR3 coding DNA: TGTGCCCGCGGCGGGGGCAGAGAGACCCAGTACTTC. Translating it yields CARGGGRETQYF.